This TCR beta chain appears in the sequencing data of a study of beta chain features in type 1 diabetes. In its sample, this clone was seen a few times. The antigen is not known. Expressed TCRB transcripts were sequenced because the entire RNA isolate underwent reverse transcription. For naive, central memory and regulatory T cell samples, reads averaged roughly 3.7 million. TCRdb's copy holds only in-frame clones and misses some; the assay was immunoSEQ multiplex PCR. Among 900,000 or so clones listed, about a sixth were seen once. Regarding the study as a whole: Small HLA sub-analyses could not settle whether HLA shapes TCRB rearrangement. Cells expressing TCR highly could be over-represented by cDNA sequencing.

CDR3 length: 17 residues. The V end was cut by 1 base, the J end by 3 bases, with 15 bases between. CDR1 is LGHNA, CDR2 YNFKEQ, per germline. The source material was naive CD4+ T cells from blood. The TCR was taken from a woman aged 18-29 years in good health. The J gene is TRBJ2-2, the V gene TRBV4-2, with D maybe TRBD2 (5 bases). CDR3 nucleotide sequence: TGTGCCAGCAGCCAAGCATCTGCCAGCGGAGACACCGGGGAGCTGTTTTTT. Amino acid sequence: CASSQASASGDTGELFF.